This TCR beta chain was retrieved from a study of shared clonotypes between healthy human individuals. General observations from the study: Sampling covered nothing but blood. Tissue TCR repertoires likely differ from those found in blood. Genetic and exposure-history diversity was limited by the small donor number. Compared with clonotypes that all four donors shared, non-shared clonotypes had lower generation probabilities.

The method was immunoSEQ multiplex PCR; TCRdb's version includes in-frame clones alone and lacks a portion of them. The data show 400,000 to 600,000 clones, with around 96% seen just once and approximately 0.06% held by the top ten. Subsets obtained from CD4+ cells comprised CD45RA+ naive and CD45RA-negative memory cells. A note on this clone: The target antigen is unknown.

This CDR3 is built from 15 residues. The germline CDR1 and CDR2 sequences are SGHDN and FVKESK. V was trimmed by 4 bases and J by 7 bases, leaving 16 bases between them. V and J are TRBV14 and TRBJ1-4; perhaps TRBD1 as D (6 bases). Sequencing was performed on naive CD4+ T cells sorted from blood. Subset denoted: CD45RA+ positively selected. The receptor's source is a woman aged 25 to 39 in good health. The CDR3 nucleotides are TGTGCCAGCAGCCCAATACAGGGCATCGTTGAAAAACTGTTTTTT. It codes for CASSPIQGIVEKLFF.